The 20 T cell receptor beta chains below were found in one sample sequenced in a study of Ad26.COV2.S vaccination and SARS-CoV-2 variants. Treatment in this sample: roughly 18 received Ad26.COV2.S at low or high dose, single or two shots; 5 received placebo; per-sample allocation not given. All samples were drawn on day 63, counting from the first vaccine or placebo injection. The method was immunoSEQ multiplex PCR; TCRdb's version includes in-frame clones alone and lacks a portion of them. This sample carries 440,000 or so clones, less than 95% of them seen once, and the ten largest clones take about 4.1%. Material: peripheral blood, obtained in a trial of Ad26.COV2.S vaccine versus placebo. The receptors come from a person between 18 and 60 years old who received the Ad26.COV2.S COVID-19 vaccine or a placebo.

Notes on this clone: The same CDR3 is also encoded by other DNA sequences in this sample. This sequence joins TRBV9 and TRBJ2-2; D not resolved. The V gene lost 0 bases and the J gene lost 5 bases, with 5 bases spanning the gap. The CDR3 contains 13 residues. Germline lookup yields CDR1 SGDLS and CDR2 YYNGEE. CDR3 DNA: TGTGCCAGCAGCGTAGGTACTACCGGGGAGCTGTTTTTT. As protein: CASSVGTTGELFF.

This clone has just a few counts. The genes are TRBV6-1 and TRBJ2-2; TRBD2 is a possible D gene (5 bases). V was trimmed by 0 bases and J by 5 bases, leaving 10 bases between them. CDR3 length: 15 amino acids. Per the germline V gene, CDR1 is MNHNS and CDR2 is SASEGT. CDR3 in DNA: TGTGCCAGCAGTGAAGCCGGTAGGGAGACCGGGGAGCTGTTTTTT. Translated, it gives CASSEAGRETGELFF.

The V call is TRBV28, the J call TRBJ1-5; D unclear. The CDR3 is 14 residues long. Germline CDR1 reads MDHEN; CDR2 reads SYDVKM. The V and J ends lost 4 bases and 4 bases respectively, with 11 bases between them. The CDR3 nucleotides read TGTGCCAGCAGTTCGGGAGGAGTTAATCAGCCCCAGCATTTT. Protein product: CASSSGGVNQPQHF.

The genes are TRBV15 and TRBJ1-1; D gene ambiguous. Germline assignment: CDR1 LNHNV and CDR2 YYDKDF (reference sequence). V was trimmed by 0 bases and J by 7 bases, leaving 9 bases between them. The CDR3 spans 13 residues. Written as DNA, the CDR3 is TGTGCCACCAGCAGAGATCGGGCCGGTGAAGCTTTCTTT. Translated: CATSRDRAGEAFF.

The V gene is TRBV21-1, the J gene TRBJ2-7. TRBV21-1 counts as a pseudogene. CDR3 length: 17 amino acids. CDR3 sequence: CASSKAGSGANPYEQYF. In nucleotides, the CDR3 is TGTGCCAGCAGCAAAGCAGGGTCGGGGGCTAATCCCTACGAGCAGTACTTC.

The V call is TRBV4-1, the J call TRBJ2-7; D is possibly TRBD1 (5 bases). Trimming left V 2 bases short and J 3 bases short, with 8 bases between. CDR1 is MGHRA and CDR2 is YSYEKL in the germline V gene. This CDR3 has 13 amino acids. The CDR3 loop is CASSQSQGYEQYF. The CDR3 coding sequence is TGCGCCAGCAGCCAATCGCAGGGCTACGAGCAGTACTTC.

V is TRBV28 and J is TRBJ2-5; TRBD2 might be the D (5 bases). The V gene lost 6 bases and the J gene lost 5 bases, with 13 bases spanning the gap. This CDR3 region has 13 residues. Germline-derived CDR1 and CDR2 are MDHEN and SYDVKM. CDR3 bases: TGTGCCAGCAGAGCGTACGGGGTGGAGACCCAGTACTTC. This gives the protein CASRAYGVETQYF.

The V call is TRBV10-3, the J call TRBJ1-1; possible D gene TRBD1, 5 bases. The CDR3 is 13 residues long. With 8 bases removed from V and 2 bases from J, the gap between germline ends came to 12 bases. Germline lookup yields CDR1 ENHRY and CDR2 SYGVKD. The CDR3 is CAIGAGPNTEAFF. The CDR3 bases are TGTGCCATCGGGGCCGGGCCAAACACTGAAGCTTTCTTT.

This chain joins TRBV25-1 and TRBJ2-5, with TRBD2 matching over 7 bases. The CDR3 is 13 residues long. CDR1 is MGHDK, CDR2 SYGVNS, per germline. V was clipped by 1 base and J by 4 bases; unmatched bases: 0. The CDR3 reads CASSEWGGETQYF. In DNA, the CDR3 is TGTGCCAGCAGTGAATGGGGGGGAGAGACCCAGTACTTC.

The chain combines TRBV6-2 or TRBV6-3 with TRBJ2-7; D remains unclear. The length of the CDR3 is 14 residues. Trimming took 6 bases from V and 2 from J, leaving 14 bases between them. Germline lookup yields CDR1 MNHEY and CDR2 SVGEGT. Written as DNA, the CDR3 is TGTGCCAGCAGCCCCCCTAGGAACACCTACGAGCAGTACTTC. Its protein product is CASSPPRNTYEQYF.

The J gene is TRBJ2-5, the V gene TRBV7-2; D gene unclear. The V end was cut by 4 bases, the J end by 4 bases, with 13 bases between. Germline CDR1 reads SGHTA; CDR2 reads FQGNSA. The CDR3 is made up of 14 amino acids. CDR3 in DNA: TGTGCCAGCAGCTCAACGTGGGCCCCAGAGACCCAGTACTTC. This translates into CASSSTWAPETQYF.

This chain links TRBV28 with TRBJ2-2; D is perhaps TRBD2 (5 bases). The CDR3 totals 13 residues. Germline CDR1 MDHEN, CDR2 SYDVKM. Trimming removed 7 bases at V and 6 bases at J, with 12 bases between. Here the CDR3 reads CASISGWAGELFF. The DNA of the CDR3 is TGTGCCAGCATATCGGGGTGGGCCGGGGAGCTGTTTTTT.

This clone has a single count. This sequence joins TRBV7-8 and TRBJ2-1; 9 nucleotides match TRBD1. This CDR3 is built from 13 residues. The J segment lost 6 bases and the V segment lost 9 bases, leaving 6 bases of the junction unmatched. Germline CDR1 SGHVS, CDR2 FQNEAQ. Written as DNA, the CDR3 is TGTGCCAGTACCGAGACAGGGGGCAATGAGCAGTTCTTC. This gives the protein CASTETGGNEQFF. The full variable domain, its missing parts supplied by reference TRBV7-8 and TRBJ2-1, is GAGVSQSPRYKVAKRGQDVALRCDPISGHVSLFWYQQALGQGPEFLTYFQNEAQLDKSGLPSDRFFAERPEGSVSTLKIQRTQQEDSAVYLCASTETGGNEQFFGPGTRLTVL.

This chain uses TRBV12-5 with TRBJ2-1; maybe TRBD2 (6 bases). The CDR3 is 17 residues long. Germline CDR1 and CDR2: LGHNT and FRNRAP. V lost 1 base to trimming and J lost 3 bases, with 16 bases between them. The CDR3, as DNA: TGTGCTAGTGGTTTGGACCAAACGGGAGTAGGCTACAATGAGCAGTTCTTC. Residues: CASGLDQTGVGYNEQFF.

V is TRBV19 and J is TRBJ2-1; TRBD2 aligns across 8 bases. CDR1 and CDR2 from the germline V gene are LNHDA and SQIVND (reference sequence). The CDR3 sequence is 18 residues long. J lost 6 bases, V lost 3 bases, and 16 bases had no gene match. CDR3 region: CASSIQRELGWRANEQFF. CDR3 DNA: TGTGCCAGTAGTATCCAGCGGGAGTTGGGGTGGAGGGCCAATGAGCAGTTCTTC.

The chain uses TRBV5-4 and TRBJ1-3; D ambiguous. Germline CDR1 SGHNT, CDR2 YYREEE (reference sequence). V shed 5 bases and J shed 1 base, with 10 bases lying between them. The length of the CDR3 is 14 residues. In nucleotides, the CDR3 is TGTGCCAGCAGTGGAACAGTTTCTGGAAACACCATATATTTT. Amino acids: CASSGTVSGNTIYF.

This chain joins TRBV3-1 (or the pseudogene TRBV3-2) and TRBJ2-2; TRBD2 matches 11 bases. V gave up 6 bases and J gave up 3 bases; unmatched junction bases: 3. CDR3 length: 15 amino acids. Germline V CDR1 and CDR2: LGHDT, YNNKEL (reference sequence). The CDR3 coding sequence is TGTGCCAGCAGACGGACTAGCGGGTACACCGGGGAGCTGTTTTTT. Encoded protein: CASRRTSGYTGELFF.

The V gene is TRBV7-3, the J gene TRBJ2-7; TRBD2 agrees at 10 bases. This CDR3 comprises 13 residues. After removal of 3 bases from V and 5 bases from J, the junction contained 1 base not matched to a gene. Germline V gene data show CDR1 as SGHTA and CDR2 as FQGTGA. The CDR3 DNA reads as TGTGCCAGCAGCTTGAGCGGGGGGGACGAGCAGTACTTC. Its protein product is CASSLSGGDEQYF.

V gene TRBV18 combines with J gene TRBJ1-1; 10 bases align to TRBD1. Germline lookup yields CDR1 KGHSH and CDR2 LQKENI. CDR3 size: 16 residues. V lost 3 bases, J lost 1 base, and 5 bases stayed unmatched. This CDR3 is CASSPGTGAQNTEAFF. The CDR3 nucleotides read TGTGCCAGCTCACCTGGGACAGGGGCACAGAACACTGAAGCTTTCTTT. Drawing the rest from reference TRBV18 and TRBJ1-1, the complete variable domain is NAGVMQNPRHLVRRRGQEARLRCSPMKGHSHVYWYRQLPEEGLKFMVYLQKENIIDESGMPKERFSAEFPKEGPSILRIQQVVRGDSAAYFCASSPGTGAQNTEAFFGQGTRLTVV.

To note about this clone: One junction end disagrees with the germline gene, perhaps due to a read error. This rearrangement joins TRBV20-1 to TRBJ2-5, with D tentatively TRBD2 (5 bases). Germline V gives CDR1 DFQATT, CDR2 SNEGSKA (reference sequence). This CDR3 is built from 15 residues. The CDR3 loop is CSASVLDWCQETLYF. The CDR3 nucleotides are TGCAGTGCTAGTGTATTGGACTGGTGCCAAGAGACCCTGTACTTC.